This section outlines one T cell receptor beta chain sequence together with its context. The clone's antigen remains unknown. No base quality values were provided; no much bigger clone lies one nucleotide off. The data stem from a study of chemoradiotherapy in HPV16-positive cancers (dated by TCRdb to 2022 to 2024). In terms of the full investigation: Functional T-cell assays on cells from a couple of HPV16-positive patients defined candidate HPV-specific T-cell clones and common TCR motifs. Whether T-cell immunity against the HPV oncoproteins E6 and E7 changes during chemoradiotherapy and whether survival is affected by this immunity were examined in the study. The candidate HPV-specific TCRs and motifs were subsequently tracked in TCR repertoires obtained from 70 to 95 patients with HPV-related cancers. Points the paper makes about the study in general: Among HPV16-positive patients, expansion of HPV-responsive T cells during chemoradiotherapy was associated with better recurrence-free survival. Expansion of candidate HPV-specific clones and E7-related TCR motifs was observed in the tumor microenvironment during treatment, whereas no such expansion was observed for non-HPV-specific T cells. The functional definition of HPV-specific T cells was derived from only two HPV16-positive patients, and the survival association was reported for HPV16-positive patients.

Library method: the immunoSEQ multiplex PCR assay. The source is immuneACCESS, and TCRdb retained only in-frame sequences with V and J called. Part of the clones is not carried over; for the studies checked, unresolved V genes explain less than half of this, and the remainder is unexplained. This sample has more than 9,000 clones in its table, and under 80% of those were observed once. Jointly, the top ten make up roughly 13% of the sample. Because repertoires were sampled repeatedly during chemoradiotherapy, clonal expansion in the tumor microenvironment could be followed. The germline V gene (reference sequence) supplies CDR1 WNHNN and CDR2 SYGVQD. Trimming costs V 3 bases and J 8 bases, and their ends lie 13 bases apart. Measured from the cysteine to the phenylalanine, the CDR3 is 14 residues long. Of all the DNA, just the CDR3 is kept, 42 bases in frame from base 1.

This sequence uses TRBV10-1 and TRBJ2-2, and TRBD2 may be the D gene, going by 6 matching bases. This specimen was taken from a patient who underwent chemoradiotherapy. This receptor was obtained from a human donor with HPV-associated anogenital cancer. The CDR3 protein is CASSELPGRGELFF. DNA sequence: TGCGCCAGCAGTGAACTCCCGGGGAGGGGGGAGCTGTTTTTT.